This T cell receptor (beta chain) was identified during a study of regulatory T cells in long-lasting Graves disease. There are 16 residues in the CDR3. With 5 bases removed from V and 0 bases from J, the gap between germline ends came to 16 bases. CDR1 is MNHNS, CDR2 SASEGT, per germline. The time point: newly diagnosed GD, antithyroid drugs for less than 3 months. PBMC RNA served as the TCR library source. The sample holds many counts of this clonotype. Through Arm-PCR of CDR3 regions and iRepertoire HTBI primers, TCR beta libraries were built. TCRdb reanalysed the multiplex PCR reads using MiXCR and keeps one entry per CDR3 protein. Of 450,000 to 650,000 distinct CDR3 sequences detected, roughly a sixth appear once; the ten largest clones hold about 25%. A further study also used this sample, focusing on T cells in Graves' hyperthyroidism and ophthalmopathy.

This TCR came from a woman aged 40-60 years with Graves disease. This chain joins TRBV6-1 and TRBJ1-2, with a tentative D call TRBD1 (6 bases). Sample: peripheral blood mononuclear cells (PBMCs), taken at new diagnosis, from a patient treated with antithyroid drugs. Here the CDR3 reads CASSPTPQGTNYGYTF. Written as DNA, the CDR3 is TGTGCCAGCAGTCCCACCCCACAGGGAACTAACTATGGCTACACCTTC.